These 18 T cell receptor beta chains came from one sample sequenced in a study of technical replicates of blood from a few donors. The assay was immunoSEQ multiplex PCR, and TCRdb's table has in-frame clones only and misses some. Of approximately 100,000 clones listed, 96% were seen once; the top ten hold 0.2% to 0.25%. The sample was T cells isolated from PBMCs. The source of these receptors is a human donor in good health.

The chain joins TRBV10-3 to TRBJ2-5; 8 positions agree with TRBD1. The CDR3 extends over 17 amino acids. V lost 4 bases, J lost 2 bases, and 12 bases stayed unmatched. The germline V gene encodes CDR1 ENHRY and CDR2 SYGVKD. The CDR3 nucleotides read TGTGCCATCAGTGCCCTCAGGGGGCCAACGCCGCAAGAGACCCAGTACTTC. Protein: CAISALRGPTPQETQYF.

The gene calls are TRBV5-1 and TRBJ2-1; 8 bases match TRBD1. This CDR3 is built from 15 residues. V was clipped by 4 bases and J by 7 bases; unmatched bases: 10. The germline V gene has CDR1 SGHRS and CDR2 YFSETQ. CDR3 loop: CASSLTPGQENEQFF. CDR3 nucleotide sequence: TGCGCCAGCAGCCTAACTCCGGGACAGGAGAATGAGCAGTTCTTC.

V gene TRBV5-1 combines with J gene TRBJ2-3; 16 nucleotides match TRBD2. The CDR3 loop spans 18 amino acids. After removal of 4 bases from V and 3 bases from J, the junction contained 8 bases not matched to a gene. CDR1 and CDR2 from the germline V gene are SGHRS and YFSETQ. This CDR3 reads CASSLPGLAGGPTDTQYF. As DNA, the CDR3 is TGCGCCAGCAGCCTCCCGGGACTAGCGGGGGGGCCTACAGATACGCAGTATTTT.

This clone was counted once. The rearrangement uses TRBV28 and TRBJ1-2, with TRBD1 identical over 12 bases. This CDR3 has 20 residues. V lost 1 base, J lost 1 base, and 13 bases stayed unmatched. CDR1 is MDHEN and CDR2 is SYDVKM in the germline V gene. The CDR3 spells CASSLFPPGQGAHLNYGYTF. In nucleotides, the CDR3 is TGTGCCAGCAGTTTATTTCCCCCGGGACAGGGGGCGCACCTTAACTATGGCTACACCTTC.

The CDR3 bases are TGTGCCAGCAGCTTAGTTAACGAGGGAAACTATGGCTACACCTTC. Residues: CASSLVNEGNYGYTF. This rearrangement joins TRBV5-4 to TRBJ1-2, with D hard to call. Per germline, CDR1 SGHNT and CDR2 YYREEE (reference sequence). This CDR3 spans 15 amino acids. V lost 2 bases, J lost 2 bases, and 13 bases lay in between.

The rearrangement joins TRBV5-1 to TRBJ2-3; D unresolved. Trimming left V 3 bases short and J 0 bases short, with 14 bases between. Germline V gene data show CDR1 as SGHRS and CDR2 as YFSETQ. The CDR3 is made up of 16 amino acids. The CDR3 spells CASSYSIRASTDTQYF. CDR3 in DNA: TGCGCCAGCAGCTATTCCATCCGAGCTAGCACAGATACGCAGTATTTT.

The chain couples TRBV5-4 to TRBJ2-7; tentatively, D is TRBD2 (6 bases). CDR1 and CDR2 (germline): SGHNT, YYREEE (reference sequence). V was cut by 4 bases and J by 2 bases, with 16 bases left in between. The CDR3 has 15 residues. The CDR3 DNA reads as TGTGCCAGCAGCCTTGGCGGGACTTTGGCCTACGAGCAGTACTTC. Protein sequence: CASSLGGTLAYEQYF.

The CDR3 bases are TGTGCCAGCAGCGGACTGACAGGGGGTGACACCGGGGAGCTGTTTTTT. The encoded protein is CASSGLTGGDTGELFF. This sequence joins TRBV9 and TRBJ2-2, with TRBD1 identical over 9 bases. This CDR3 comprises 16 residues. Looked up from germline, CDR1 is SGDLS and CDR2 is YYNGEE. The V gene end was trimmed by 3 bases and the J gene end by 3 bases; junction bases not matched to a gene: 6.

The genes are TRBV7-2 and TRBJ2-7, with 7 bases identical to TRBD2. The ends lost 0 bases at V and 0 bases at J; junction bases unmatched: 8. Germline V gene lookup returns CDR1 SGHTA and CDR2 FQGNSA. The CDR3 is made up of 17 amino acids. The CDR3 loop reads CASSLALAGTTSYEQYF. The CDR3 nucleotides read TGTGCCAGCAGCTTAGCGCTTGCCGGGACTACCTCCTACGAGCAGTACTTC.

V usage is TRBV7-9 and J usage is TRBJ1-4; 7 bases fit TRBD1. Germline lookup yields CDR1 SEHNR and CDR2 FQNEAQ (reference sequence). There are 14 residues in the CDR3. The J segment lost 7 bases and the V segment lost 4 bases, leaving 6 bases of the junction unmatched. CDR3 sequence: CASSWPGQREKLFF. CDR3 DNA sequence: TGTGCCAGCAGCTGGCCGGGACAGCGTGAAAAACTGTTTTTT.

The chain recombines TRBV2 with TRBJ2-1; 9 bases match TRBD2. CDR3 length equals 17 residues. Germline V gene lookup returns CDR1 SNHLY and CDR2 FYNNEI. V lost 4 bases to trimming and J lost 0 bases; unmatched junction nucleotides: 7. The CDR3 is CASSALAGLSSYNEQFF. CDR3 nucleotide sequence: TGTGCCAGCAGTGCCCTAGCGGGATTGAGCTCCTACAATGAGCAGTTCTTC.

The chain is built from TRBV6-5 and TRBJ1-5; no clear D gene. The V and J ends lost 4 bases and 3 bases respectively, with 7 bases between them. This CDR3 has 13 residues. The V gene's germline CDR1 is MNHEY and CDR2 SVGAGI. CDR3 sequence (DNA): TGTGCCAGCAGTTCGCGATCCAATCAGCCCCAGCATTTT. Translated: CASSSRSNQPQHF.

V and J are TRBV14 and TRBJ1-1; D gene unclear. V shed 4 bases and J shed 4 bases, with 13 bases lying between them. Per germline, CDR1 SGHDN and CDR2 FVKESK. This CDR3 has 14 residues. DNA for the CDR3: TGTGCCAGCAGCCCCCTGGCCCGGGGCACTGAAGCTTTCTTT. Protein: CASSPLARGTEAFF.

This chain uses TRBV4-1 with TRBJ2-7, with a possible D match to TRBD1 (6 bases). Germline CDR1 reads MGHRA; CDR2 reads YSYEKL. The CDR3 totals 14 residues. Trimming removed 2 bases at V and 3 bases at J, with 11 bases between. CDR3 protein: CASSQRDTFYEQYF. The CDR3 DNA follows: TGCGCCAGCAGCCAAAGGGACACCTTCTACGAGCAGTACTTC.

The chain combines TRBV6-1 with TRBJ1-1; D is possibly TRBD1 (5 bases). V lost 11 bases, J lost 2 bases, and 15 bases lay in between. CDR3 length: 13 amino acids. Germline V gives CDR1 MNHNS, CDR2 SASEGT. The CDR3 nucleotides read TGTGCCGGAAGTCCGGGACTTAACACTGAAGCTTTCTTT. Translation gives CAGSPGLNTEAFF.

This clone occurred a few times. The chain links TRBV7-9 to TRBJ1-1; no firm D call. CDR1 SEHNR and CDR2 FQNEAQ come from the germline V gene (reference sequence). Trimming removed 5 bases at V and 8 bases at J, with 12 bases between. The CDR3 loop spans 12 amino acids. The chain's CDR3 is CASSPNILEAFF. The DNA of the CDR3 is TGTGCCAGCAGCCCAAATATACTGGAAGCTTTCTTT.

The CDR3 DNA sequence: TGTGCCAGCAGTCACCGGGACTTGCATACGCAGTATTTT. It yields the protein CASSHRDLHTQYF. This sequence joins TRBV27 and TRBJ2-3; TRBD2 is a possible D gene (6 bases). Trimming took off 5 bases at V and 7 bases at J, with 13 bases between the two ends. The CDR3 spans 13 residues. CDR1 MNHEY and CDR2 SMNVEV come from the germline V gene (reference sequence).

The chain recombines TRBV7-6 with TRBJ2-2; D is perhaps TRBD2 (7 bases). Germline V gene lookup returns CDR1 SGHVS and CDR2 FNYEAQ. V dropped 2 bases and J dropped 3 bases, with 10 bases sitting between them. The CDR3 has 15 residues. CDR3 sequence: CASSLRGGDTGELFF. The CDR3 DNA sequence: TGTGCCAGCAGCTTAAGAGGGGGGGACACCGGGGAGCTGTTTTTT.